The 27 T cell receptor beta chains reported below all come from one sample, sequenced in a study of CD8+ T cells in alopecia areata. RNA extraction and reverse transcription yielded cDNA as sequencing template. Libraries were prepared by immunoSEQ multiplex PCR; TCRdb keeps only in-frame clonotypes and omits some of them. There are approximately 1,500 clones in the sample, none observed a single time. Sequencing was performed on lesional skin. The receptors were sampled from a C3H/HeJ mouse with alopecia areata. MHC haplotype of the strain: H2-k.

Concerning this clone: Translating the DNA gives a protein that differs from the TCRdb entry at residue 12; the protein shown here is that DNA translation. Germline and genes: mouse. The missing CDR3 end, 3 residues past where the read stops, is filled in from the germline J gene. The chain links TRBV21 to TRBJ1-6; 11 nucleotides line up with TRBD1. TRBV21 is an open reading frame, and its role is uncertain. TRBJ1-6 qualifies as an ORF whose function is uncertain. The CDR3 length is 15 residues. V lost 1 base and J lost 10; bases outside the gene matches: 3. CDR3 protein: CASSQLRDRGSPLYF. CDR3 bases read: TGTGCTAGCAGTCAATTAAGGGACAGGGGGTCGCCC.

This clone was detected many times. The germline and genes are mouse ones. Incomplete CDR3 DNA: TGTGCCAGCAGTTTACCAGGGAAGGGCTCC. Its translation is CASSLPGKGS. The full CDR3 protein is CASSLPGKGSDYTF. V is TRBV15 and J is TRBJ1-2; tentative D call: TRBD1 (5 bases). The read ends 4 residues early relative to the CDR3; the germline J gene fills the gap. V lost 2 bases and J lost 4, with 11 bases in between. Germline CDR1 reads SGHND; CDR2 reads FRSKSL. The CDR3 has 14 residues. Filled out from reference TRBV15 and TRBJ1-2, the complete variable domain reads DAGVTQTPRHEVAEKGQTIILKCEPVSGHNDLFWYRQTKIQGLELLSYFRSKSLMEDGGAFKDRFKAEMLNSSFSTLKIQPTEPKDSAVYLCASSLPGKGSDYTFGSGTRLLVI.

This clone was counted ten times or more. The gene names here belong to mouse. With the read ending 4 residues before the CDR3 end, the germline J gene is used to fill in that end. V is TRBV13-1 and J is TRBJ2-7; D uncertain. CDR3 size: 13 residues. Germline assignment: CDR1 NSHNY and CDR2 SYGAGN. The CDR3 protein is CASSDAPRYEQYF. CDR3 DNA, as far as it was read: TGTGCCAGCAGTGATGCACCCAGGTAT.

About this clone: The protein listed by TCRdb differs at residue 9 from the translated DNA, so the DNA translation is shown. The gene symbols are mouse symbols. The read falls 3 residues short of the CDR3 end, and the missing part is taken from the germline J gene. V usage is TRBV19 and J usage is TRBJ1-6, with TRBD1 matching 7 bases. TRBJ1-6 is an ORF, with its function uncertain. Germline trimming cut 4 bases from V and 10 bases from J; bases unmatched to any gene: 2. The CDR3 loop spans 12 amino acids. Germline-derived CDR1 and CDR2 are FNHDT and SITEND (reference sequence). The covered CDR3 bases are TGTGCCAGCAGTTGCAGGGGGTCGCCC. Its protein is CASSCRGSP. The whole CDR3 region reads CASSCRGSPLYF.

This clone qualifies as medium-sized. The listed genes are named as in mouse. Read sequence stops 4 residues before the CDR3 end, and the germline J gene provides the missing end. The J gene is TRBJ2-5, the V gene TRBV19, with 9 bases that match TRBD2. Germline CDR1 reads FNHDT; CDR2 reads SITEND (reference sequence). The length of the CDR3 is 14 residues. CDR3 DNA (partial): TGTGCCAGCAGCTTGGGGGGGCGGGAAGAC. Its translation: CASSLGGRED. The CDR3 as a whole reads CASSLGGREDTQYF.

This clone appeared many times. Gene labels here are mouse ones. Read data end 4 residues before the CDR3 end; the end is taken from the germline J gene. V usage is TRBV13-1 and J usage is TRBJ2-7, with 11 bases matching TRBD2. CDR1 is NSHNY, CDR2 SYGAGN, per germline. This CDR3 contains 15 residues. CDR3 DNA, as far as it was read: TGTGCCAGCACCGGCCGGACTGGGGGGATGGAT. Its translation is CASTGRTGGMD. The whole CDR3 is CASTGRTGGMDEQYF.

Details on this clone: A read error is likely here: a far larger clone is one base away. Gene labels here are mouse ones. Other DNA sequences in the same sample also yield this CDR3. CDR3 region: CAWSLLDRGTGSDYTF. CDR3 bases read: TGTGCCTGGAGTCTACTGGACAGGGGCACGGGCTCC. The chain recombines TRBV31 with TRBJ1-2, with 9 nucleotides matching TRBD1. The read ends 4 residues early relative to the CDR3; the germline J gene fills the gap. This CDR3 has 16 amino acids. Trimming removed 0 bases from V and 4 bases from J; junction bases left unmatched: 9. Germline V gene data show CDR1 as GKSSPN and CDR2 as SITVG.

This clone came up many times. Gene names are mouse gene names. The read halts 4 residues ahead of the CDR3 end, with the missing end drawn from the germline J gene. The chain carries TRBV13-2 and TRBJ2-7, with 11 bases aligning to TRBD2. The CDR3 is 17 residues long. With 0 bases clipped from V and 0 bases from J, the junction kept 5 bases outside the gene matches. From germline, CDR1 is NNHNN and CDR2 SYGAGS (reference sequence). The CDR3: CASGDEDWGGSSYEQYF. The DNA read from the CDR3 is TGTGCCAGCGGTGATGAAGACTGGGGGGGGAGCTCCTAT.

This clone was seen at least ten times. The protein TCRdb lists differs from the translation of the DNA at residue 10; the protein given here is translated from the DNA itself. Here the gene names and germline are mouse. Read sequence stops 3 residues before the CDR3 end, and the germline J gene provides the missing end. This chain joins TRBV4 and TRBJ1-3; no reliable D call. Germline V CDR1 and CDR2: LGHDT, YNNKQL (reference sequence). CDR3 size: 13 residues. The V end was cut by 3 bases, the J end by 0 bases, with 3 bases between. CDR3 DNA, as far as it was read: TGTGCCAGCAGCTATCTTTCTGGAAATACG. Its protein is CASSYLSGNT. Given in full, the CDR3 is CASSYLSGNTLYF.

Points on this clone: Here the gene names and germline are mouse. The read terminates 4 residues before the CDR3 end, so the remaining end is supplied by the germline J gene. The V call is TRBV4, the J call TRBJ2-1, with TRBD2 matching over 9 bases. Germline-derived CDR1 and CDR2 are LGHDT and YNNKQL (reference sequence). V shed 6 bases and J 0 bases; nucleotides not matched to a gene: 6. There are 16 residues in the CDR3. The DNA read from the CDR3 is TGTGCCAGCAGGCCCCTGGGGGGGAATAACTATGCT. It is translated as CASRPLGGNNYA. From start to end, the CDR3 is CASRPLGGNNYAEQFF. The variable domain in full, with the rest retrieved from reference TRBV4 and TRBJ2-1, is ETAVFQTPNYHVTQVGNEVSFNCKQTLGHDTMYWYKQDSKKLLKIMFSYNNKQLIVNETVPRRFSPQSSDKAHLNLRIKSVEPEDSAVYLCASRPLGGNNYAEQFFGPGTRLTVL.

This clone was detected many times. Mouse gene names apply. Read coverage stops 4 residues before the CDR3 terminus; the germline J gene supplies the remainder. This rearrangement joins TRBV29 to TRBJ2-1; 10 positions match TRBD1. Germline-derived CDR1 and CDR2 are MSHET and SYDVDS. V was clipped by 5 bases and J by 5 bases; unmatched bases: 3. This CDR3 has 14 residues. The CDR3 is CASSRQGADAEQFF. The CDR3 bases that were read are TGTGCTAGCAGTCGACAGGGGGCGGATGCT.

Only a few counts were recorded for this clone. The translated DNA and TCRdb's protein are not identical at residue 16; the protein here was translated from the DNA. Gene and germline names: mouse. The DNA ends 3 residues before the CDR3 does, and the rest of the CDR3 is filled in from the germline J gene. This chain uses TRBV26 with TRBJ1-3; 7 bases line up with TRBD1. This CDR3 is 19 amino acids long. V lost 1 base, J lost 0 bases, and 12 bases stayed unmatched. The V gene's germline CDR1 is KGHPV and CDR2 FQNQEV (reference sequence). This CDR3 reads CASSLWGQKTKNSGNTLYF. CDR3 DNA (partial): TGTGCCAGCAGTCTGTGGGGACAGAAAACCAAAAATTCTGGAAATACG.

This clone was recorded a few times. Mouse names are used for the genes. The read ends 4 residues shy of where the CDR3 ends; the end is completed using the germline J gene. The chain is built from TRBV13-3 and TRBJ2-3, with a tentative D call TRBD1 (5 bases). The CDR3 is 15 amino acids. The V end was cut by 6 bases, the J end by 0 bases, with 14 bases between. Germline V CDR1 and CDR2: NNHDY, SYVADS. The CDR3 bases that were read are TGTGCCAGCACCAGTACAGGTTCTAGTGCAGAA. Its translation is CASTSTGSSAE. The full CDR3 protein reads CASTSTGSSAETLYF.

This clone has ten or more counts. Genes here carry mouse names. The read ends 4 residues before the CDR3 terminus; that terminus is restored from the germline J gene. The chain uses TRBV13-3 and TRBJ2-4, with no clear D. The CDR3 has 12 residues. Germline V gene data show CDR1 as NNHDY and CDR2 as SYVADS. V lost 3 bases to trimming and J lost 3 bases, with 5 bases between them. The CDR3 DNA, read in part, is TGTGCCAGCAGTGGCAGGCAAAAC. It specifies CASSGRQN. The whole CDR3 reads CASSGRQNTLYF.

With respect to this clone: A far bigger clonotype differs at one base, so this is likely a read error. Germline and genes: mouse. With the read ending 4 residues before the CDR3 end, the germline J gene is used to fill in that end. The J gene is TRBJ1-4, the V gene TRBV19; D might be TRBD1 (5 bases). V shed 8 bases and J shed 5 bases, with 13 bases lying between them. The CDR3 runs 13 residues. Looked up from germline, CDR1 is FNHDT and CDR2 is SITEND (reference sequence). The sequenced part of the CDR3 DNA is TGTGCCAGTAGGGCAGGGAGGAACGAA. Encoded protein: CASRAGRNE. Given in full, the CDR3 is CASRAGRNERLFF.

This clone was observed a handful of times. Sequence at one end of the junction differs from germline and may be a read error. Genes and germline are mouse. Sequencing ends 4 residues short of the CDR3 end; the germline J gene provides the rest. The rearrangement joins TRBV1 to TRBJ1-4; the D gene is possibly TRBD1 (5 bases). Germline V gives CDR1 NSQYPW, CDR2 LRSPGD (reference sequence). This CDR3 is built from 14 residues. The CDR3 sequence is CACSTGRDDERLFF. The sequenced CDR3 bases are TGCGCCTGCAGTACAGGCAGGGATGACGAA.

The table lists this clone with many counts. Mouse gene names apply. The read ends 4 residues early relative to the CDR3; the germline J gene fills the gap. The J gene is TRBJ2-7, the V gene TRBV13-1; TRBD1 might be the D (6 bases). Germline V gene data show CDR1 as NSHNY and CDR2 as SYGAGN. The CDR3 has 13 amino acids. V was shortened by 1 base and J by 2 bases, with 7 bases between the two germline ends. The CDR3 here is CASSDWTAYEQYF. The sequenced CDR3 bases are TGTGCCAGCAGTGATTGGACAGCCTAT.

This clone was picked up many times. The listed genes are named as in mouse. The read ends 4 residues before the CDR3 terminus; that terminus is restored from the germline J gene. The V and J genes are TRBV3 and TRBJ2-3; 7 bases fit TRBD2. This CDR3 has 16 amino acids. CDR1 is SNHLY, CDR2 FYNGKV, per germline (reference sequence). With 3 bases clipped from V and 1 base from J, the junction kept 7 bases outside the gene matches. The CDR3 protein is CASSLGGGPRAETLYF. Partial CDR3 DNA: TGTGCCAGCAGCTTGGGGGGGGGACCCCGTGCAGAA.

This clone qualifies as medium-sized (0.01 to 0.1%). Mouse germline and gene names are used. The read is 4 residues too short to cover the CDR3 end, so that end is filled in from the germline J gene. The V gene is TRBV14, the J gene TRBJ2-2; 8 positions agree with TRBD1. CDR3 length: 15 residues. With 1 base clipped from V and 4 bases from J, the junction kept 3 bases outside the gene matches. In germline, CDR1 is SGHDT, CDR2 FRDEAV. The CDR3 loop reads CASSFRTGFTGQLYF. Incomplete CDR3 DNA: TGTGCCAGCAGTTTCAGGACAGGGTTCACCGGG.

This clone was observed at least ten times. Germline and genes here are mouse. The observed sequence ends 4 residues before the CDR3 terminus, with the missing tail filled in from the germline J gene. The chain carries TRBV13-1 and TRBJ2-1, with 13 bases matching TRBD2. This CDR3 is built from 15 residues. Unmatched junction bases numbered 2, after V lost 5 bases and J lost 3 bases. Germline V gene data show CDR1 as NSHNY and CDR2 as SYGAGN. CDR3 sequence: CASRGDWGGYAEQFF. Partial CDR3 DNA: TGTGCCAGCAGAGGGGACTGGGGGGGCTATGCT.

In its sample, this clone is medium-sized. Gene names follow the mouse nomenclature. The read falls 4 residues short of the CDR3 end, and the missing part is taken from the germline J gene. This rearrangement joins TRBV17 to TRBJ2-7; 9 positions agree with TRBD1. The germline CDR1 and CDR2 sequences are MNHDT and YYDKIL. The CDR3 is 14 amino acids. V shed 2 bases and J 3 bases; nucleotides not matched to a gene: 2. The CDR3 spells CASSRRQGGYEQYF. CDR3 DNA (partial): TGTGCTAGCAGTAGAAGACAGGGGGGCTAT.

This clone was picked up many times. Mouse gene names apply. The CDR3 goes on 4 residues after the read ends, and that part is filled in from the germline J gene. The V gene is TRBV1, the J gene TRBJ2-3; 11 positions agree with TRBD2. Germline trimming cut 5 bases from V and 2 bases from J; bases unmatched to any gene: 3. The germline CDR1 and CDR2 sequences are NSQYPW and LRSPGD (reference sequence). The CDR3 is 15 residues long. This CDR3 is CTCSRGLGVAETLYF. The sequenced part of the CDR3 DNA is TGCACCTGCAGTAGGGGACTGGGGGTTGCAGAA.

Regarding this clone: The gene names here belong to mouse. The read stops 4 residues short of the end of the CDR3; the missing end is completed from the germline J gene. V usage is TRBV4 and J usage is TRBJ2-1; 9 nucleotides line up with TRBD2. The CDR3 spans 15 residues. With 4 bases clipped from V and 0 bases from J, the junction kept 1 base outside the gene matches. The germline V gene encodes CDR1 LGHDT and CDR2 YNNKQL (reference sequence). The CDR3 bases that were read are TGTGCCAGCAGCTTGGGGGGGCATAACTATGCT. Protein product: CASSLGGHNYA. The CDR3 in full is CASSLGGHNYAEQFF.

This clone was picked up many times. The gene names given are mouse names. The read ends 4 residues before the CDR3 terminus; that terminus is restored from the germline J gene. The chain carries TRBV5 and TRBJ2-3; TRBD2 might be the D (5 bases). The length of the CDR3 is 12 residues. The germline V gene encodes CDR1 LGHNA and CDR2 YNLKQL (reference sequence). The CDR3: CASSQLGETLYF. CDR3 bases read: TGTGCCAGCAGCCAACTGGGAGAA.

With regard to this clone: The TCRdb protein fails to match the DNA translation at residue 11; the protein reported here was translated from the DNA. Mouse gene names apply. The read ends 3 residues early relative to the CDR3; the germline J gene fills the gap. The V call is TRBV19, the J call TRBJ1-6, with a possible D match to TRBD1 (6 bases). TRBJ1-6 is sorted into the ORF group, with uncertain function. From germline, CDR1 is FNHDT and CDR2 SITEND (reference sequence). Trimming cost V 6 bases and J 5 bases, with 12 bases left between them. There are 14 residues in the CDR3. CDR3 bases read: TGTGCCAGCACCCCGGGGGGCCATAATTCGCCC. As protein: CASTPGGHNSP. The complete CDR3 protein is CASTPGGHNSPLYF.

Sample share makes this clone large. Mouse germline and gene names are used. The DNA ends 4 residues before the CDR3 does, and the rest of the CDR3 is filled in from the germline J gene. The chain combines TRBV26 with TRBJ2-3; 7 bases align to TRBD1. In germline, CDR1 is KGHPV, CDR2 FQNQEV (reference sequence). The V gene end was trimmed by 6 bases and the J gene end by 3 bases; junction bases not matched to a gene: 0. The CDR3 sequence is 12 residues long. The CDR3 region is CASRQGAETLYF. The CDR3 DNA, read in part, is TGTGCCAGCAGACAGGGGGCAGAA. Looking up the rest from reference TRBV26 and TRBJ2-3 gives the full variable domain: NSKVIQTPRYLVKGQGQKAKMRCIPEKGHPVVFWYQQNKNNEFKFLINFQNQEVLQQIDMTEKRFSAECPSNSPCSLEIQSSEAGDSALYLCASRQGAETLYFGSGTRLTVL.

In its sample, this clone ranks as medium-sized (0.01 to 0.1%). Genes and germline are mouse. The CDR3 region is CASSLAGGAPTGQLYF. The CDR3 DNA, read in part, is TGTGCCAGCAGCTTAGCCGGGGGGGCGCCCACCGGG. J is TRBJ2-2 and V is TRBV3; 8 nucleotides align to TRBD2. The read ends 4 residues early relative to the CDR3; the germline J gene fills the gap. V lost 0 bases and J lost 4; bases outside the gene matches: 4. This CDR3 comprises 16 residues. The V gene's germline CDR1 is SNHLY and CDR2 FYNGKV (reference sequence).